The sequence of this TCR beta chain was determined in a study of cytomegalovirus exposure and HLA in healthy donors. Whole-study findings and limits: HLA alleles showed associations with some 15,000 TCR beta sequences in a later analysis, at a 0.05 false discovery rate. In a later analysis, TCR beta V- and J-gene trimming showed a link to a missense DCLRE1C variant. 150 or so TCR beta chains were listed as cytomegalovirus-associated. In an earlier analysis, in some 600 donors, most V segments appeared productive either ~87% or ~30% of the time.

PCR amplification relied on 60 Vbeta primers (plus 13 Jbeta primers). Sequenced by immunoSEQ multiplex PCR; TCRdb stores in-frame clones only, minus some. Among under 200,000 clones listed, 75% were seen once. CDR3 length: 13 residues. Germline CDR1 KGHSH, CDR2 LQKENI. V was trimmed by 2 bases and J by 2 bases, leaving 6 bases between them. As to this clone: What it recognizes is unknown. This same CDR3 is encoded by further DNA sequences in the sample.

The sequencing sample was made of PBMCs. The chain uses TRBV18 and TRBJ1-2, with no clear D. The TCR was taken from a woman aged 45-59 years in good health and CMV-seropositive. The CDR3: CASSPGGNYGYTF. For the CDR3, the DNA is TGTGCCAGCTCACCAGGAGGGAACTATGGCTACACCTTC.